Listed below are T cell receptor beta chains from one sample, sequenced in a study of early T cells in non-severe SARS-CoV-2 infection. MiXCR was run by TCRdb on the 5' RACE reads, yielding one entry per CDR3 protein. Of about 99,000 distinct CDR3 sequences detected, roughly 15% appear once; the ten largest clones hold about 1.3%. Source material: whole blood. The receptors shown here come from an adult who was a healthcare worker with PCR-confirmed SARS-CoV-2 infection or an uninfected control (not recorded which). Each CDR3 is given with its conserved first and last residue. The D gene is left open where the match is weak. Clone size is given for some rows only: seen once, a few or many times, or a class if the clone is expanded.

size: .
J: TRBJ2-3
D: TRBD2
V: TRBV6-4
CDR3: CASSPQRGGTDTQYF
DNA: TGTGCCAGCAGCCCCCAGCGGGGGGGCACAGATACGCAGTATTTT

size: few
J: TRBJ2-2
D: TRBD2
V: TRBV9
CDR3: CASSVVPGTSGSTGELFF
DNA: TGTGCCAGCAGCGTCGTACCCGGGACTAGCGGGAGTACCGGGGAGCTGTTTTTT

size: many
J: TRBJ2-2
D: .
V: TRBV28
CDR3: CATQGLAGAEVGELFF
DNA: TGTGCCACTCAAGGGCTCGCAGGGGCTGAGGTCGGGGAGCTGTTTTTT

size: .
J: TRBJ2-5
D: TRBD1
V: TRBV29-1
CDR3: CSVRGTDGFQETQYF
DNA: TGCAGCGTGAGGGGGACAGACGGCTTCCAAGAGACCCAGTACTTC

size: .
J: TRBJ2-2
D: TRBD2
V: TRBV5-4
CDR3: CASSSSGGSNTGELFF
DNA: TGTGCCAGCAGCTCTAGCGGGGGTTCGAACACCGGGGAGCTGTTTTTT

size: .
J: TRBJ2-1
D: .
V: TRBV6-2/TRBV6-3
CDR3: CASSYSIARSYNEQFF
DNA: TGTGCCAGCAGTTACTCTATAGCGAGATCCTACAATGAGCAGTTCTTC

size: few
J: TRBJ2-1
D: .
V: TRBV5-1
CDR3: CASSLAVNEQFF
DNA: TGCGCCAGCAGCTTGGCCGTCAATGAGCAGTTCTTC

size: .
J: TRBJ1-1
D: .
V: TRBV29-1
CDR3: CSVVRTVMNTEAFF
DNA: TGCAGCGTTGTAAGGACAGTCATGAACACTGAAGCTTTCTTT

size: few
J: TRBJ2-2
D: TRBD2
V: TRBV9
CDR3: CASSVEAGHTGELFF
DNA: TGTGCCAGCAGCGTAGAAGCGGGGCACACCGGGGAGCTGTTTTTT

size: .
J: TRBJ2-1
D: TRBD1
V: TRBV5-1
CDR3: CASSQGQGVRGFF
DNA: TGCGCCAGCAGCCAGGGACAGGGCGTTAGGGGGTTCTTC

size: .
J: TRBJ2-1
D: .
V: TRBV18
CDR3: CASSPNAVGGGEQFF
DNA: TGTGCCAGCTCACCGAACGCGGTCGGGGGCGGTGAGCAGTTCTTC

size: .
J: TRBJ2-1
D: .
V: TRBV29-1
CDR3: CSVEETLDEQFF
DNA: TGCAGCGTTGAAGAGACCCTAGATGAGCAGTTCTTC

size: few
J: TRBJ2-7
D: TRBD1
V: TRBV7-9
CDR3: CASSITGTGFYEQYF
DNA: TGTGCCAGCAGCATTACCGGGACAGGATTTTACGAGCAGTACTTC

size: .
J: TRBJ2-5
D: TRBD1
V: TRBV19
CDR3: CASSIGTAFVGTQYF
DNA: TGTGCCAGTAGTATCGGGACAGCTTTTGTCGGGACCCAGTACTTC

size: few
J: TRBJ2-7
D: .
V: TRBV2
CDR3: CASSDWFSSYEQYF
DNA: TGTGCCAGCAGTGATTGGTTTTCCTCCTACGAGCAGTACTTC

size: few
J: TRBJ1-1
D: .
V: TRBV28
CDR3: CASRVGGASTEAFF
DNA: TGTGCCAGCAGGGTAGGGGGGGCTAGCACTGAAGCTTTCTTT

size: .
J: TRBJ2-7
D: TRBD1
V: TRBV9
CDR3: CASSPGGQLAEQYF
DNA: TGTGCCAGCAGCCCAGGGGGACAGTTGGCCGAGCAGTACTTC

size: .
J: TRBJ2-7
D: .
V: TRBV19
CDR3: CASSILGATSYEQYF
DNA: TGTGCCAGTAGTATTTTGGGGGCCACCTCCTACGAGCAGTACTTC

size: .
J: TRBJ2-2
D: .
V: TRBV29-1
CDR3: CSAGDWELFFF
DNA: .

size: .
J: TRBJ2-3
D: TRBD2
V: TRBV12-3/TRBV12-4
CDR3: CASHYGLAGLDTQYF
DNA: TGTGCCAGCCATTACGGACTAGCGGGACTAGATACGCAGTATTTT

size: few
J: TRBJ2-3
D: .
V: TRBV4-3
CDR3: CASSVAVSTDTQYF
DNA: TGCGCCAGCAGCGTGGCGGTTAGCACAGATACGCAGTATTTT

size: .
J: TRBJ2-1
D: .
V: TRBV12-2
CDR3: CASRLAPSGAPSYNEQFF
DNA: TGTGCAAGTCGCTTAGCCCCCTCCGGAGCGCCCTCCTACAATGAGCAGTTCTTC

size: .
J: TRBJ2-5
D: TRBD1
V: TRBV29-1
CDR3: CSVYQTGGLETQYF
DNA: TGCAGCGTTTATCAGACAGGGGGCTTGGAGACCCAGTACTTC

size: few
J: TRBJ2-7
D: .
V: TRBV9
CDR3: CASSVDGSIYEQYF
DNA: TGTGCCAGCAGCGTAGACGGTAGCATCTACGAGCAGTACTTC

size: few
J: TRBJ2-5
D: TRBD2
V: TRBV5-4
CDR3: CASSPGTSGRKETQYF
DNA: TGTGCCAGCAGCCCCGGGACTAGCGGGAGGAAAGAGACCCAGTACTTC

size: .
J: TRBJ1-1
D: .
V: TRBV7-9
CDR3: CASSLRDGSSNTEAFF
DNA: TGTGCCAGCAGCTTACGAGATGGCAGCTCTAACACTGAAGCTTTCTTT

size: .
J: TRBJ2-2
D: TRBD2
V: TRBV7-2
CDR3: CASSLTSGGHTGELFF
DNA: TGTGCCAGCAGCTTAACTAGCGGGGGACACACCGGGGAGCTGTTTTTT

size: many
J: TRBJ1-4
D: .
V: TRBV28
CDR3: CASSFPRTLLTGIYEKLFF
DNA: TGTGCCAGCAGTTTCCCCCGCACTCTTCTGACAGGAATTTATGAAAAACTGTTTTTT

size: few
J: TRBJ2-1
D: .
V: TRBV27
CDR3: CASSFRDNQFF
DNA: TGTGCCAGCAGTTTCAGGGACAACCAATTCTTC